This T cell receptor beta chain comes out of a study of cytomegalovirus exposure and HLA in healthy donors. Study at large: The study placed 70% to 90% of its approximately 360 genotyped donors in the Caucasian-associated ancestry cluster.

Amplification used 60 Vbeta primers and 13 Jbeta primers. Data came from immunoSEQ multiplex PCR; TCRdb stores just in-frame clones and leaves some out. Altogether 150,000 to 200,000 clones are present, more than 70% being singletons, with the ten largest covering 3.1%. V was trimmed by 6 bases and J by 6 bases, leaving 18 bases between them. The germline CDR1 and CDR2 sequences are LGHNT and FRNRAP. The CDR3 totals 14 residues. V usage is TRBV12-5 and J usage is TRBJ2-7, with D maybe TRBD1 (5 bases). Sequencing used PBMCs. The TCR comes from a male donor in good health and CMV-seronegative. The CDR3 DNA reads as TGTGCTAGTGGAACCCTGTGGGGCAGTCGCGAGCAGTACTTC. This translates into CASGTLWGSREQYF.